This T cell receptor beta chain was recovered during a study of immune heterogeneity within non-small cell lung tumors. TCR beta CDR3 was amplified by multiplex PCR using 32 V and 13 J primers. MiXCR, run by TCRdb on the multiplex PCR reads, gives a single entry per CDR3 protein. The sample has roughly 2,000 distinct CDR3 sequences; less than 55% are singletons. Bulk tumor gDNA, 500 to 700 ng per sample, served as the TCR template. Doctors removed several biopsies from each primary tumor during surgery, keeping them far apart. Those enrolled were patients newly diagnosed with untreated non-small cell lung cancer and undergoing curative surgery. It was newly diagnosed non-small cell lung cancer patients having surgery with curative intent who served as donors. The CDR3 has 15 residues. The V gene lost 4 bases and the J gene lost 0 bases, with 10 bases spanning the gap. In germline, CDR1 is MNHEY, CDR2 SVGEGT.

The chain combines TRBV6-2 or TRBV6-3 with TRBJ1-5; D possibly corresponds to TRBD1 (6 bases). The TCR was taken from a man aged 65 to 85 with non-small cell lung cancer. Sequencing was carried out using lung tumor tissue. The DNA for the CDR3 is TGTGCCAGCAGTTGGACAGAGTATAGCAATCAGCCCCAGCATTTT. Protein sequence: CASSWTEYSNQPQHF.